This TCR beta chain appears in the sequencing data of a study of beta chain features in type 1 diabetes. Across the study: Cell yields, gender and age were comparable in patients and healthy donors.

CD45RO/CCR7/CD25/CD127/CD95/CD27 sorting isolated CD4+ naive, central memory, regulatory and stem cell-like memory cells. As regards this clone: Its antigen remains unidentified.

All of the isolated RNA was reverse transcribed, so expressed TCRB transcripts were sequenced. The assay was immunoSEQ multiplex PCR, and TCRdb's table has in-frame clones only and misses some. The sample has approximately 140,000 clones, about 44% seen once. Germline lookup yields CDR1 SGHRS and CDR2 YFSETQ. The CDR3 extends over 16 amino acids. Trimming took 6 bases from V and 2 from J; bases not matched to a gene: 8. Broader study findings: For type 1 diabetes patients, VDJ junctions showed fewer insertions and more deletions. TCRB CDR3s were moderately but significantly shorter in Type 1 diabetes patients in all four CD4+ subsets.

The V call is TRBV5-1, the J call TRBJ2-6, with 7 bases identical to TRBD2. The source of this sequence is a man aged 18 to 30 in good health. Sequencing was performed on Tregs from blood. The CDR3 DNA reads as TGCGCCAGCACCTGGAGCGGGGATACTGGGGCCAACGTCCTGACTTTC. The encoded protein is CASTWSGDTGANVLTF. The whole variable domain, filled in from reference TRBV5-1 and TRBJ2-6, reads KAGVTQTPRYLIKTRGQQVTLSCSPISGHRSVSWYQQTPGQGLQFLFEYFSETQRNKGNFPGRFSGRQFSNSRSEMNVSTLELGDSALYLCASTWSGDTGANVLTFGAGSRLTVL.